This section outlines one TCR beta chain sequence together with its context. Study processing details: Researchers report that nucleated cell counts were estimated from reference gene primer amplification. Clones were read by immunoSEQ multiplex PCR, and TCRdb kept only the in-frame ones, dropping some. V, J and clone size derive from that table, while D and trimming were established from the DNA sequence. The table has about 90,000 clones, around 89% seen once. These data come from a study of blood T cell repertoires in COVID-19. Study background: Collection of acute and convalescent COVID-19 samples took place in the United States, Italy and Spain. T cells, B-cell-depleted T cells, or PBMCs supplied cDNA or gDNA.

This CDR3 region has 13 residues. With 5 bases removed from V and 0 bases from J, the gap between germline ends came to 7 bases. Germline CDR1 reads SGHRS; CDR2 reads YFSETQ. The material sequenced was peripheral blood. This TCR was recovered from a man aged 60-69 years with acute or convalescent COVID-19. This chain links TRBV5-1 with TRBJ2-3; D is undetermined. In DNA form, the CDR3 reads TGCGCCAGCAGTTCGTATAGCACAGATACGCAGTATTTT. Its translation is CASSSYSTDTQYF.